This T cell receptor beta chain was retrieved from a study of T cells in tuberculosis. Regarding the study as a whole: Classification accuracy was about 90% (AUROC roughly 0.9) with the GMM-specific repertoire.

Time point defined: new active TB diagnosis, blood taken before or within 7 days of starting treatment. Each clinical donor contributed on average approximately 100,000 T cells from unsorted cryopreserved PBMC. As for this clone: Its antigen is unidentified.

CDR3 length equals 13 residues. Germline CDR1 is SQVTM and CDR2 is ANQGSEA. Trimming took 5 bases from V and 0 from J, leaving 8 bases between them. Generated by immunoSEQ multiplex PCR, the TCRdb table keeps only in-frame clones and is missing some. The sample contains 47,000 or so clones, more than 90% of which appear only once. This TCR was recovered from an adult with tuberculosis. The chain links TRBV29-1 to TRBJ2-1; D not certain. Source: PBMCs, taken at tuberculosis diagnosis. The CDR3 region is CSVMRSSYNEQFF. The DNA of the CDR3 is TGCAGCGTTATGCGGAGCTCCTACAATGAGCAGTTCTTC.